The 5 T cell receptor beta chains listed next were all sequenced from one sample in a study of T cells in Graves' hyperthyroidism and ophthalmopathy. From RNA transcripts, TCR beta CDR3 regions were amplified. RT-PCR in the first round (using the HTBI primer set) targeted the TCR CDR3. MiXCR was run by TCRdb on the multiplex PCR reads, yielding one entry per CDR3 protein. The sample includes some 440,000 distinct CDR3 sequences, approximately 14% of them seen just once. The sequenced sample was blood. The receptor source for this set is a woman aged 18-29 years with Graves' hyperthyroidism.

There are many counts of this clonotype. The rearrangement joins TRBV7-8 to TRBJ1-2; possibly TRBD1 for D (5 bases). The germline V gene encodes CDR1 SGHVS and CDR2 FQNEAQ. The CDR3 runs 16 residues. V lost 5 bases and J lost 8, with 24 bases in between. The chain's CDR3 is CASSLTYAGGAYGYTF. CDR3 nucleotide sequence: TGTGCCAGCAGCCTAACCTACGCTGGAGGGGCCTACGGCTACACCTTC.

This clonotype appeared many times. The chain carries TRBV6-5 and TRBJ1-2, with 7 nucleotides matching TRBD1. The junction had 14 bases not matched to a gene; V was cut back by 7 bases and J by 3 bases. The length of the CDR3 is 16 residues. In germline, CDR1 is MNHEY, CDR2 SVGAGI. The CDR3 loop reads CASTYRSTGDHYGYTF. As DNA, the CDR3 is TGTGCCAGCACTTATCGTTCTACAGGGGATCACTATGGCTACACCTTC.

This clonotype was detected ten times or more. The CDR3 spells CASSLTAGLAGVGASYNEQFF. The CDR3 DNA sequence: TGTGCCAGCAGCTTAACAGCTGGACTAGCGGGAGTAGGTGCTTCCTACAATGAGCAGTTCTTC. V is TRBV7-3 and J is TRBJ2-1; 13 bases match TRBD2. With V trimmed by 0 bases and J by 1 base, 12 bases remained unmatched. CDR3 length: 21 amino acids. Germline V gene lookup returns CDR1 SGHTA and CDR2 FQGTGA.

V and J are TRBV5-1 and TRBJ2-1; perhaps TRBD1 as D (6 bases). The CDR3 spans 16 residues. In germline, CDR1 is SGHRS, CDR2 YFSETQ. V shed 0 bases and J shed 2 bases, with 12 bases lying between them. The CDR3: CASSLGAGVPYNEQFF. CDR3 coding DNA: TGCGCCAGCAGCTTGGGGGCAGGGGTTCCCTACAATGAGCAGTTCTTC.

This clonotype has at least ten counts. This chain connects TRBV13 to TRBJ2-3; TRBD2 agrees at 11 bases. The germline CDR1 and CDR2 sequences are PRHDT and FYEKMQ (reference sequence). V lost 5 bases and J lost 4; bases outside the gene matches: 8. There are 16 residues in the CDR3. The CDR3 DNA reads as TGTGCCAGCAGCGCCTCACTAGCGGGAGTTTCAGATACGCAGTATTTT. As protein: CASSASLAGVSDTQYF. The complete variable domain, with remaining parts taken from reference TRBV13 and TRBJ2-3, reads AAGVIQSPRHLIKEKRETATLKCYPIPRHDTVYWYQQGPGQDPQFLISFYEKMQSDKGSIPDRFSAQQFSDYHSELNMSSLELGDSALYFCASSASLAGVSDTQYFGPGTRLTVL.